These 4 T cell receptor beta chains were all obtained from the same sample, sequenced in a study of T cells in localized non-small cell lung cancer. Profiled with immunoSEQ multiplex PCR; TCRdb holds only in-frame clones, not every one. The sample shows 100,000 or so clones, approximately 91% of them seen only once. Specimen: PBMCs, collected before any cancer treatment. The origin of the receptors is a woman between 35 and 75 years old with stage II squamous cell lung carcinoma.

For this clone: The junction differs from germline at one of its ends, possibly a read error. The chain has TRBV2 and TRBJ2-1; D not certain. The CDR3 has 13 residues. Germline CDR1 SNHLY, CDR2 FYNNEI. This CDR3 is CASREGNLGEQFF. DNA for the CDR3: TGTGCCAGCAGGGAAGGTAATTTAGGTGAGCAGTTCTTC.

The rearrangement uses TRBV28 and TRBJ2-1, with 10 bases matching TRBD2. V gave up 6 bases and J gave up 6 bases; unmatched junction bases: 8. The CDR3 totals 15 residues. CDR1 and CDR2 (germline): MDHEN, SYDVKM. This CDR3 reads CASREGSGRPNEQFF. The CDR3 nucleotides are TGTGCCAGCAGGGAGGGTAGCGGGAGGCCCAATGAGCAGTTCTTC. The full variable domain, its missing parts supplied by reference TRBV28 and TRBJ2-1, is DVKVTQSSRYLVKRTGEKVFLECVQDMDHENMFWYRQDPGLGLRLIYFSYDVKMKEKGDIPEGYSVSREKKERFSLILESASTNQTSMYLCASREGSGRPNEQFFGPGTRLTVL.

The rearrangement uses TRBV7-6 and TRBJ2-1; the match to TRBD2 covers 10 bases. V shed 5 bases and J 0 bases; nucleotides not matched to a gene: 1. The CDR3 extends over 15 amino acids. Per the germline V gene, CDR1 is SGHVS and CDR2 is FNYEAQ. The CDR3 here is CASSPSGSSYNEQFF. The CDR3 coding sequence is TGTGCCAGCAGCCCTAGCGGGAGCTCCTACAATGAGCAGTTCTTC. The full variable domain, with the rest looked up from reference TRBV7-6 and TRBJ2-1, is GAGVSQSPRYKVTKRGQDVALRCDPISGHVSLYWYRQALGQGPEFLTYFNYEAQQDKSGLPNDRFSAERPEGSISTLTIQRTEQRDSAMYRCASSPSGSSYNEQFFGPGTRLTVL.

This clone was seen a single time. The chain has TRBV28 and TRBJ1-1; no clear D gene. The V end was cut by 5 bases, the J end by 4 bases, with 14 bases between. The CDR3 is 14 amino acids. Germline V gives CDR1 MDHEN, CDR2 SYDVKM. CDR3: CASSPPTRVTEAFF. CDR3 sequence (DNA): TGTGCCAGCAGTCCTCCCACGAGGGTCACTGAAGCTTTCTTT.